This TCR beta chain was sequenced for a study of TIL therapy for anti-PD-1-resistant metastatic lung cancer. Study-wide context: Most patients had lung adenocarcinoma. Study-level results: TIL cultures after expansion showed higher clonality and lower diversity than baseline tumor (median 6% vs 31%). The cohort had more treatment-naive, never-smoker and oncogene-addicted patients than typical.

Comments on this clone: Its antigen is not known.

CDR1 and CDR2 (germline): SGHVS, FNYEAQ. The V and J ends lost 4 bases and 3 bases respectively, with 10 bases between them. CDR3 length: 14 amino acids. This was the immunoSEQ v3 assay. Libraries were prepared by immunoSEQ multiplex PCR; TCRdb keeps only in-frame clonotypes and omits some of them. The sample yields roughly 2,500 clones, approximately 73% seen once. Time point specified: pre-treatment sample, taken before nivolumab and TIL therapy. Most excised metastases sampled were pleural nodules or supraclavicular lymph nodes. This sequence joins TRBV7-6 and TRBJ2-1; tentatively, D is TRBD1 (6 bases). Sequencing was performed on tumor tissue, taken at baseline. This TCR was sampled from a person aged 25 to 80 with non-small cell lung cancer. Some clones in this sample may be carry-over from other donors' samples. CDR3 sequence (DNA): TGTGCCAGCAGCTCCGCAGGGGTCTACAATGAGCAGTTCTTC. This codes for CASSSAGVYNEQFF.